This T cell receptor beta chain was identified in a study of T cells in Graves' hyperthyroidism and ophthalmopathy. Findings and caveats of the study: Blood also carried most thyroid clonotypes expanded above 0.001.

Only a few counts were recorded for this clonotype. Antigen: not known. The CDR3 is made up of 16 amino acids. V shed 5 bases and J 1 base; nucleotides not matched to a gene: 5. Per the germline V gene, CDR1 is MNHNS and CDR2 is SASEGT. Regions amplified from RNA transcripts were the TCR beta CDR3 regions. Carried out on the TCR CDR3, a first-round RT-PCR used the HTBI primer set. Via MiXCR, TCRdb re-called the multiplex PCR reads, giving one row per CDR3 protein. The sample holds some 460,000 distinct CDR3 sequences, 15% to 19% seen once. The hyperthyroidism was newly diagnosed and had lasted under 2 months; the patients were aged 18 to 65.

Sequenced material: blood. This chain connects TRBV6-1 to TRBJ1-5, with 10 bases that match TRBD1. The sequence was collected from a young woman with Graves' hyperthyroidism. The CDR3 loop reads CASSHGTGASNQPQHF. CDR3 DNA sequence: TGTGCCAGCAGTCACGGGACAGGGGCAAGCAATCAGCCCCAGCATTTT.